Listed below are T cell receptor beta chains from one sample, sequenced in a study of T cells in Graves' hyperthyroidism and ophthalmopathy. Each CDR3 protein gets one entry after TCRdb re-called the multiplex PCR reads with MiXCR. The table includes about 510,000 distinct CDR3 sequences, over 45% detected once. The sequenced sample consisted of peripheral blood or thyroid tissue (not recorded which). These receptors all come from an adult woman with Graves' disease, either hyperthyroidism or ophthalmopathy (not recorded which). The CDR3 runs from the conserved cysteine through the conserved F or W. A D gene is named only where the DNA matches it firmly. Clone size is not always given. Where it is, it says once, few, many or a class for expanded clones.

J gene: TRBJ2-5; V gene: TRBV20-1; D gene: -; clone size: -; CDR3 length: 13; CDR3 protein: CSARDPGGETQYF; CDR3 DNA: TGCAGTGCTAGAGATCCCGGGGGAGAGACCCAGTACTTC
J gene: TRBJ1-4; V gene: TRBV20-1; D gene: -; clone size: many; CDR3 length: 13; CDR3 protein: CSALPLGNEKLFF; CDR3 DNA: TGCAGTGCCCTACCCTTGGGTAATGAAAAACTGTTTTTT
J gene: TRBJ2-7; V gene: TRBV7-2; D gene: -; clone size: few; CDR3 length: 13; CDR3 protein: CASQRFGREGQYF; CDR3 DNA: TGTGCCAGCCAAAGGTTCGGCCGGGAAGGGCAGTACTTC
J gene: TRBJ1-1; V gene: TRBV5-1; D gene: -; clone size: many; CDR3 length: 13; CDR3 protein: CASSQDQGTEAFF; CDR3 DNA: TGCGCCAGCAGTCAAGATCAGGGGACTGAAGCTTTCTTT
J gene: TRBJ2-2; V gene: TRBV4-2; D gene: TRBD2; clone size: -; CDR3 length: 16; CDR3 protein: CASSPFLAGGGGELFF; CDR3 DNA: TGTGCCAGCAGTCCCTTTCTCGCGGGAGGTGGGGGGGAGCTGTTTTTT
J gene: TRBJ1-2; V gene: TRBV10-3; D gene: -; clone size: -; CDR3 length: 12; CDR3 protein: CAINGGRGPNTF; CDR3 DNA: TGTGCCATCAATGGGGGAAGGGGTCCAAACACCTTC
J gene: TRBJ2-7; V gene: TRBV2; D gene: -; clone size: -; CDR3 length: 14; CDR3 protein: CASRWTDSAYEQYF; CDR3 DNA: TGTGCCAGCAGGTGGACAGACTCGGCCTACGAGCAGTACTTC
J gene: TRBJ1-6; V gene: TRBV10-3; D gene: -; clone size: few; CDR3 length: 15; CDR3 protein: CAISATGKDNSPLHF; CDR3 DNA: TGTGCCATCAGTGCTACCGGGAAGGACAATTCACCCCTCCACTTT
J gene: TRBJ1-1; V gene: TRBV7-3; D gene: -; clone size: many; CDR3 length: 13; CDR3 protein: CASSVRVDTEAFF; CDR3 DNA: TGTGCCAGCAGCGTCAGGGTAGACACTGAAGCTTTCTTT
J gene: TRBJ2-5; V gene: TRBV5-8; D gene: -; clone size: few; CDR3 length: 13; CDR3 protein: CASSRRMGQPQYF; CDR3 DNA: TGTGCCAGCAGCCGGCGGATGGGGCAGCCCCAGTACTTC
J gene: TRBJ2-7; V gene: TRBV20-1; D gene: TRBD2; clone size: many; CDR3 length: 14; CDR3 protein: CSARTSGSSYEQYF; CDR3 DNA: TGCAGCGCCAGGACTAGCGGGAGTTCCTACGAGCAGTACTTC
J gene: TRBJ1-2; V gene: TRBV7-2; D gene: -; clone size: -; CDR3 length: 11; CDR3 protein: CASYTNYGYTF; CDR3 DNA: TGTGCCAGCTACACCAACTATGGCTACACCTTC
J gene: TRBJ2-7; V gene: TRBV2; D gene: -; clone size: many; CDR3 length: 15; CDR3 protein: CASSERSQRTYEQYF; CDR3 DNA: TGTGCCAGCAGTGAAAGGTCCCAACGCACCTACGAGCAGTACTTC
J gene: TRBJ1-5; V gene: TRBV9; D gene: -; clone size: -; CDR3 length: 15; CDR3 protein: CASSAGWRARQPQHF; CDR3 DNA: TGTGCCAGCAGCGCCGGATGGAGGGCCAGGCAGCCCCAGCATTTT
J gene: TRBJ2-7; V gene: TRBV20-1; D gene: TRBD2; clone size: many; CDR3 length: 11; CDR3 protein: CSAISGGKQYF; CDR3 DNA: TGCAGTGCTATCTCGGGGGGGAAGCAGTACTTC
J gene: TRBJ1-2; V gene: TRBV4-1; D gene: TRBD1; clone size: many; CDR3 length: 15; CDR3 protein: CASSRLGQRDYGYTF; CDR3 DNA: TGCGCCAGCAGCCGACTGGGACAGAGGGACTATGGCTACACCTTC
J gene: TRBJ1-1; V gene: TRBV29-1; D gene: -; clone size: once; CDR3 length: 13; CDR3 protein: CSVEAQGMAEAFF; CDR3 DNA: TGCAGCGTTGAAGCCCAGGGGATGGCTGAAGCTTTCTTT
J gene: TRBJ2-5; V gene: TRBV24-1; D gene: TRBD1; clone size: -; CDR3 length: 16; CDR3 protein: CATSDEGTTGQETQYF; CDR3 DNA: TGTGCCACCAGTGACGAAGGGACGACAGGGCAAGAGACCCAGTACTTC
J gene: TRBJ1-1; V gene: TRBV7-2; D gene: -; clone size: -; CDR3 length: 15; CDR3 protein: CASSPVDSRRTEAFF; CDR3 DNA: TGTGCCAGCAGCCCGGTGGACAGCCGAAGAACTGAAGCTTTCTTT
J gene: TRBJ2-5; V gene: TRBV4-2; D gene: TRBD2; clone size: many; CDR3 length: 16; CDR3 protein: CASSQGSGRFQETQYF; CDR3 DNA: TGTGCCAGCAGCCAAGGCAGCGGGAGGTTCCAAGAGACCCAGTACTTC
J gene: TRBJ1-1; V gene: TRBV10-3; D gene: -; clone size: many; CDR3 length: 15; CDR3 protein: CAITPDGRTNTEAFF; CDR3 DNA: TGTGCCATCACCCCGGACGGCAGGACGAACACTGAAGCTTTCTTT
J gene: TRBJ1-2; V gene: TRBV7-9; D gene: -; clone size: -; CDR3 length: 12; CDR3 protein: CASSLTSYGYTF; CDR3 DNA: TGTGCCAGCAGCTTAACCTCCTATGGCTACACCTTC
J gene: TRBJ2-5; V gene: TRBV29-1; D gene: -; clone size: -; CDR3 length: 10; CDR3 protein: CSALRGTQYF; CDR3 DNA: TGCAGCGCCCTTCGGGGGACCCAGTACTTC
J gene: TRBJ2-7; V gene: TRBV7-9; D gene: TRBD1; clone size: -; CDR3 length: 15; CDR3 protein: CASSHRDSLTYEQYF; CDR3 DNA: TGTGCCAGCAGCCACCGGGACAGCTTAACCTACGAGCAGTACTTC
J gene: TRBJ1-1; V gene: TRBV10-3; D gene: -; clone size: many; CDR3 length: 15; CDR3 protein: CAISDGGTGGTEAFF; CDR3 DNA: TGTGCCATCAGTGACGGGGGAACGGGCGGCACTGAAGCTTTCTTT
J gene: TRBJ1-3; V gene: TRBV2; D gene: TRBD1; clone size: -; CDR3 length: 16; CDR3 protein: CASTDTGQGFGNTVYF; CDR3 DNA: TGTGCCAGCACCGATACGGGACAGGGGTTTGGAAACACCGTATATTTT
J gene: TRBJ2-7; V gene: TRBV7-9; D gene: TRBD1; clone size: -; CDR3 length: 14; CDR3 protein: CASSEGQLRYEQYF; CDR3 DNA: TGTGCCAGCAGCGAGGGACAGCTCCGCTACGAGCAGTACTTC
J gene: TRBJ1-5; V gene: TRBV6-1; D gene: -; clone size: -; CDR3 length: 16; CDR3 protein: CASSEHQDSPNQPQHF; CDR3 DNA: TGTGCCAGCAGTGAACATCAGGACAGCCCTAATCAGCCCCAGCATTTT
J gene: TRBJ1-2; V gene: TRBV19; D gene: -; clone size: few; CDR3 length: 12; CDR3 protein: CASSVTGGGYTF; CDR3 DNA: TGTGCCAGTAGTGTTACAGGAGGCGGCTACACCTTC
J gene: TRBJ1-1; V gene: TRBV10-3; D gene: -; clone size: -; CDR3 length: 15; CDR3 protein: CAISESSGFGTEAFF; CDR3 DNA: TGTGCCATCAGTGAGTCTTCAGGGTTTGGAACTGAAGCTTTCTTT
J gene: TRBJ2-2; V gene: TRBV19; D gene: -; clone size: once; CDR3 length: 15; CDR3 protein: CASTAGQAGTGELFF; CDR3 DNA: TGTGCCTCGACGGCGGGGCAGGCGGGCACCGGGGAGCTGTTTTTT
J gene: TRBJ1-1; V gene: TRBV29-1; D gene: -; clone size: -; CDR3 length: 13; CDR3 protein: CSVESGSNTEAFF; CDR3 DNA: TGCAGCGTTGAATCCGGTTCGAACACTGAAGCTTTCTTT
J gene: TRBJ1-2; V gene: TRBV19; D gene: -; clone size: -; CDR3 length: 14; CDR3 protein: CASSITGTVYGYTF; CDR3 DNA: TGTGCCAGTAGTATAACCGGGACTGTCTATGGCTACACCTTC
J gene: TRBJ1-1; V gene: TRBV3-1; D gene: -; clone size: -; CDR3 length: 14; CDR3 protein: CASSQAVQYTEAFF; CDR3 DNA: TGTGCCAGCAGCCAAGCCGTACAATACACTGAAGCTTTCTTT
J gene: TRBJ1-3; V gene: TRBV7-2; D gene: -; clone size: many; CDR3 length: 16; CDR3 protein: CASSPINSGSGNTIYF; CDR3 DNA: TGTGCCAGCAGCCCAATTAACTCAGGCTCTGGAAACACCATATATTTT
J gene: TRBJ1-2; V gene: TRBV2; D gene: -; clone size: -; CDR3 length: 10; CDR3 protein: CASSEERYTF; CDR3 DNA: TGTGCCAGCAGTGAGGAACGCTACACCTTC